The 15 T cell receptor beta chains in this list originate from one sample, sequenced in a study of cytomegalovirus exposure and HLA in healthy donors. The PCR employed 60 Vbeta primers together with 13 Jbeta primers. The repertoire was sequenced with immunoSEQ multiplex PCR; TCRdb's copy has only in-frame clones and lacks some. In the table there are 100,000 to 150,000 clones, 80% to 90% of which are singletons. Specimen: PBMCs. These receptors came from a woman between 18 and 29 years old in good health and CMV-seropositive.

The chain is built from TRBV7-9 and TRBJ2-3; 11 bases map to TRBD2. CDR1 SEHNR and CDR2 FQNEAQ come from the germline V gene (reference sequence). The CDR3 has 16 residues. The junction had 9 bases not matched to a gene; V was cut back by 2 bases and J by 8 bases. The CDR3 coding sequence is TGTGCCAGCAGCTTAAATTTAGCGGGGGGGCCTTTTACGCAGTATTTT. It translates to CASSLNLAGGPFTQYF.

The CDR3, as DNA: TGTGCCAGCAGCTCAAAGACAGGGGGCGAAAACACTGAAGCTTTCTTT. This translates into CASSSKTGGENTEAFF. The rearrangement links TRBV7-9 to TRBJ1-1; 10 nucleotides align to TRBD1. Germline lookup yields CDR1 SEHNR and CDR2 FQNEAQ (reference sequence). V was pared by 4 bases and J by 2 bases, with 7 bases of the junction left unmatched. The CDR3 has 16 amino acids.

The chain has TRBV2 and TRBJ1-6; a possible D gene is TRBD1 (6 bases). This CDR3 spans 14 amino acids. CDR1 SNHLY and CDR2 FYNNEI come from the germline V gene. V lost 4 bases and J 14 bases, leaving 18 bases between the germline ends. CDR3: CASSAGQLPSTLHF. As DNA, the CDR3 is TGTGCCAGCAGTGCCGGACAGCTCCCCTCTACCCTCCACTTT.

V and J are TRBV7-8 and TRBJ2-3; D gene uncertain. Germline V gene data show CDR1 as SGHVS and CDR2 as FQNEAQ. The V and J ends lost 5 bases and 8 bases respectively, with 14 bases between them. The CDR3 totals 13 residues. The CDR3 sequence is CASSPSSAATQYF. The CDR3 nucleotides read TGTGCCAGCAGCCCTTCCTCGGCGGCTACGCAGTATTTT.

The chain recombines TRBV19 with TRBJ1-6, with no clear D. From germline, CDR1 is LNHDA and CDR2 SQIVND (reference sequence). The ends were cut back, 0 bases at V and 11 bases at J, with 14 bases in the middle. The CDR3 runs to 15 residues. CDR3 sequence: CASSIDPWALAPLHF. The DNA for the CDR3 is TGTGCCAGTAGTATAGATCCTTGGGCTCTCGCACCCCTCCACTTT.

This clone was seen once. The chain carries TRBV7-3 and TRBJ2-1; no reliable D call. This CDR3 is built from 11 residues. V lost 5 bases and J lost 7, with 6 bases in between. Germline values: CDR1 SGHTA, CDR2 FQGTGA. DNA for the CDR3: TGTGCCAGCAGCGATACTAATGAGCAGTTCTTC. Its protein is CASSDTNEQFF.

The chain is built from TRBV5-1 and TRBJ1-1; D call uncertain. The germline CDR1 and CDR2 sequences are SGHRS and YFSETQ. The V end was cut by 4 bases, the J end by 4 bases, with 11 bases between. This CDR3 spans 13 amino acids. CDR3 coding DNA: TGCGCCAGCAGCCGGGGAAGCGGCACTGAAGCTTTCTTT. Its translation: CASSRGSGTEAFF.

The chain combines TRBV4-1 with TRBJ1-3, with TRBD1 as a possible D gene (5 bases). The CDR3 is made up of 15 amino acids. Trimming pared 0 bases from V and 2 bases from J, leaving 8 bases between. CDR1 and CDR2 (germline): MGHRA, YSYEKL. CDR3 in DNA: TGCGCCAGCAGCCAAGATCCGGGGGCTGGAAACACCATATATTTT. Protein: CASSQDPGAGNTIYF.

A single count supports this clone. The chain has TRBV5-4 and TRBJ2-3; perhaps TRBD2 as D (5 bases). Looked up from germline, CDR1 is SGHNT and CDR2 is YYREEE (reference sequence). The CDR3 is 15 residues long. V lost 0 bases and J 0 bases, leaving 8 bases between the germline ends. Here the CDR3 DNA reads TGTGCCAGCAGCTTGGAACCGGGAAGCACAGATACGCAGTATTTT. It yields the protein CASSLEPGSTDTQYF.

The chain joins TRBV11-2 to TRBJ1-1, with 8 bases that match TRBD1. This CDR3 has 15 residues. J was trimmed by 3 bases and V by 4 bases; bases with no gene match: 7. Germline assignment: CDR1 SGHAT and CDR2 FQNNGV. In nucleotides, the CDR3 is TGTGCCAGCAGCTCGCAGGACAGGGCCCACACTGAAGCTTTCTTT. This encodes CASSSQDRAHTEAFF.

This clone was seen just once. This rearrangement joins TRBV30 to TRBJ2-7, with 10 bases fitting TRBD1. This CDR3 is 16 amino acids long. The germline gives CDR1 GTSNPN, CDR2 SVGIG (reference sequence). The V gene end was trimmed by 7 bases and the J gene end by 4 bases; junction bases not matched to a gene: 16. The CDR3 loop is CASTRDRGRDTYEQYF. The CDR3, as DNA: TGTGCCTCGACCCGGGACAGGGGACGGGATACTTACGAGCAGTACTTC.

V gene TRBV19 combines with J gene TRBJ2-3; 13 bases fit TRBD2. The CDR3 is 15 amino acids. Unmatched junction bases numbered 3, after V lost 4 bases and J lost 5 bases. Germline lookup yields CDR1 LNHDA and CDR2 SQIVND (reference sequence). In DNA form, the CDR3 reads TGTGCCAGTAGTACTACTAGCGGGAGGGGAGATACGCAGTATTTT. It encodes CASSTTSGRGDTQYF.

The rearrangement uses TRBV7-6 and TRBJ2-7; weak D call: TRBD1 (5 bases). The CDR3 runs 14 residues. The ends were cut back, 1 base at V and 3 bases at J, with 10 bases in the middle. The V gene's germline CDR1 is SGHVS and CDR2 FNYEAQ. The CDR3 here is CASSLESGNYEQYF. In nucleotides, the CDR3 is TGTGCCAGCAGCTTAGAATCAGGGAACTACGAGCAGTACTTC.

CDR3 in DNA: TGTGCCAGCAGTCCCGGGACAGGCCAAGAGACCCAGTACTTC. Translating gives CASSPGTGQETQYF. This sequence joins TRBV6-1 and TRBJ2-5; 8 bases map to TRBD1. The CDR3 sequence is 14 residues long. V lost 5 bases to trimming and J lost 1 base; unmatched junction nucleotides: 3. Germline V CDR1 and CDR2: MNHNS, SASEGT.

The chain joins TRBV11-2 to TRBJ2-5; D call uncertain. The better agreement between TRBJ2-7 and the DNA end casts doubt on the J call. The CDR3 has 14 residues. The germline V gene encodes CDR1 SGHAT and CDR2 FQNNGV. As DNA, the CDR3 is TGTGCCAGCAGCTTAGAGATCTTCTCCTACGAGCAGTACTTC. Protein sequence: CASSLEIFSYEQYF.